The present entry profiles one TCR beta chain with its context. This table comes from immunoSEQ multiplex PCR, and its TCRdb copy is limited to in-frame clones, with some not included. The sample records about 110,000 clones, about nine tenths being singletons. These data come from a study of T cell changes during pregnancy in multiple sclerosis. The length of the CDR3 is 14 residues. From germline, CDR1 is SGHRS and CDR2 YFSETQ. The V and J ends lost 0 bases and 4 bases respectively, with 10 bases between them. Specimen: peripheral blood, collected after pregnancy. V and J are TRBV5-1 and TRBJ1-1, with D perhaps TRBD1 (5 bases). The sequence came from a female donor with multiple sclerosis, enrolled in a pregnancy study. Here the CDR3 reads CASSLGGGGTEAFF. The CDR3 nucleotides are TGCGCCAGCAGCTTGGGGGGGGGAGGCACTGAAGCTTTCTTT.